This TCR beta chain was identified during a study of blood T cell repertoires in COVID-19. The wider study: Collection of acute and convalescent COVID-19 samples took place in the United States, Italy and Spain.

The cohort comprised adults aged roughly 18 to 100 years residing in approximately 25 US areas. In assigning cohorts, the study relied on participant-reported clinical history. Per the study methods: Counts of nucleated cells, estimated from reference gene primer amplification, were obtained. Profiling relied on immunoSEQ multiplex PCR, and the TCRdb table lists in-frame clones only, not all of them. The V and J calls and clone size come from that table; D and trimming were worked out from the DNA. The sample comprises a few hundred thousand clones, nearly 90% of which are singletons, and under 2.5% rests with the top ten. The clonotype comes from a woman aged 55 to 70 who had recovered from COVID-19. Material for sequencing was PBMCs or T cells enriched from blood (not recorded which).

The CDR3 loop reads CASSPEPTDTQYF. The CDR3 nucleotides read TGTGCCAGCTCACCAGAGCCCACAGATACGCAGTATTTT. The chain joins TRBV18 to TRBJ2-3; D call uncertain. The CDR3 is made up of 13 amino acids. V shed 2 bases and J shed 2 bases, with 5 bases lying between them. Germline CDR1 KGHSH, CDR2 LQKENI.